What follows are 26 T cell receptor beta chains derived from one specimen sequenced in a study of prognosis after radiotherapy for stage I lung cancer. Multiplex PCR, run in two rounds, amplified TCR beta CDR3 from genomic DNA. Used in first-round PCR were primers specific to each TRBV and TRBJ gene. TCRdb analysed the multiplex PCR reads with MiXCR anew, one entry per CDR3 protein. The table has 15,000 to 20,000 distinct CDR3 sequences, 40% to 55% seen once; the top ten hold roughly 33%. Material: PBMCs, obtained before or after stereotactic body radiation therapy (not recorded which). Every receptor here comes from a donor aged 50 or older with non-small cell lung cancer.

A remark on this clonotype: The likely explanation is a read error, given a far larger clone one base away. CDR3 sequence reads: CASSAVRYNSPLHF. The DNA of the CDR3 is TGTGCCAGCAGCGCAGTGAGGTATAATTCACCCCTCCACTTT. V gene TRBV6-2 or TRBV6-3 combines with J gene TRBJ1-6; D remains ambiguous. Looked up from germline, CDR1 is MNHEY and CDR2 is SVGEGT. The CDR3 has 14 amino acids. Trimming stripped 6 bases from V and 4 bases from J, with 10 bases between.

Within the sample, this clonotype is large. The chain has TRBV6-5 and TRBJ2-1; 10 nucleotides agree with TRBD2. The CDR3 has 15 residues. CDR1 MNHEY and CDR2 SVGAGI come from the germline V gene. V was clipped by 2 bases and J by 8 bases; unmatched bases: 6. The CDR3: CASSYGAGGPDEQFF. In DNA, the CDR3 is TGTGCCAGCAGTTACGGAGCGGGAGGGCCAGATGAGCAGTTCTTC.

In regard to this clonotype: One end of the junction fails to match germline, which may point to a read error. This chain connects TRBV6-2 or TRBV6-3 to TRBJ2-1; 9 nucleotides line up with TRBD2. The germline V gene encodes CDR1 MNHEY and CDR2 SVGEGT. The CDR3 spans 13 residues. DNA for the CDR3: TGTGTCAGCATTGAAGCTAGCGGGACGGGTCAGTTCTTC. Encoded protein: CVSIEASGTGQFF.

This clonotype was detected ten times or more. Relative to the germline gene, one junction end is altered; a read error may explain this. The J gene is TRBJ1-1, the V gene TRBV27, with 7 bases lining up with TRBD1. The V gene's germline CDR1 is MNHEY and CDR2 SMNVEV (reference sequence). The CDR3 has 14 residues. CDR3 in DNA: TGTGCCAGCAGTCCCCAGGGGGTGGGCACTGGAGCTTTCTTT. Translated, it gives CASSPQGVGTGAFF.

V is TRBV30 and J is TRBJ1-6; 9 nucleotides agree with TRBD1. This CDR3 is built from 14 residues. In germline, CDR1 is GTSNPN, CDR2 SVGIG (reference sequence). With 4 bases clipped from V and 11 bases from J, the junction kept 9 bases outside the gene matches. CDR3 residues: CAWIRDRVNPPLHF. The CDR3 DNA sequence: TGTGCCTGGATCCGGGACAGGGTGAATCCACCCCTCCACTTT.

The J gene is TRBJ2-7, the V gene TRBV10-3, with D perhaps TRBD2 (5 bases). Per germline, CDR1 ENHRY and CDR2 SYGVKD. The CDR3 has 15 residues. Trimming took 6 bases from V and 2 from J, leaving 17 bases between them. The CDR3: CAISSSGKEAYEQYF. The CDR3 region has the DNA TGTGCCATCAGCTCCTCCGGGAAGGAAGCCTACGAGCAGTACTTC.

In the case of this clonotype: A far larger clone differs by one base, so this is likely a read error. The rearrangement joins TRBV27 to TRBJ1-3; 7 nucleotides match TRBD1. V gave up 7 bases and J gave up 1 base; unmatched junction bases: 4. Germline CDR1 and CDR2: MNHEY and SMNVEV (reference sequence). The CDR3 extends over 14 amino acids. The chain's CDR3 is CASKGQWSGNTIYF. The CDR3 DNA reads as TGTGCCAGCAAGGGACAGTGGTCTGGAAACACCATATATTTT.

A word on this clonotype: A far larger clone is one nucleotide away, so this likely arose from a read error. The gene calls are TRBV6-4 and TRBJ2-7, with 8 bases lining up with TRBD2. CDR3 length: 14 residues. CDR1 is MRHNA and CDR2 is SNTAGT in the germline V gene. The ends lost 7 bases at V and 2 bases at J; junction bases unmatched: 7. The CDR3 here is CASTQLAGPYEQYF. In DNA form, the CDR3 reads TGTGCCAGCACCCAGTTAGCGGGACCCTACGAGCAGTACTTC.

Judged by abundance, this clonotype is medium-sized (0.01 to 0.1%). The chain is built from TRBV6-1 and TRBJ1-2, with 8 positions matching TRBD1. The CDR3 runs 14 residues. Trimming removed 6 bases from V and 5 bases from J; junction bases left unmatched: 8. CDR1 is MNHNS and CDR2 is SASEGT in the germline V gene. CDR3 nucleotides: TGTGCCAGCAGCCGCGGGACAGGACATTATGGCTACACCTTC. It specifies CASSRGTGHYGYTF.

This clonotype was observed once. The rearrangement links TRBV19 to TRBJ1-2; D unresolved. Germline values: CDR1 LNHDA, CDR2 SQIVND (reference sequence). The V end was cut by 5 bases, the J end by 8 bases, with 18 bases between. This CDR3 contains 14 residues. The CDR3 bases are TGTGCCAGTAGTGGAATACATGGGTCTGAGGGCTACACCTTC. Protein: CASSGIHGSEGYTF.

This clonotype occurred many times. The V call is TRBV6-1, the J call TRBJ2-3; tentatively, D is TRBD2 (7 bases). The CDR3 spans 15 residues. Between the trimmed V and J ends, which lost 5 bases and 1 base, there was a span of 13 bases. Germline V lookup: CDR1 MNHNS, CDR2 SASEGT. This chain's CDR3 is CASSPQGGGTDTQYF. The DNA of the CDR3 is TGTGCCAGCAGTCCACAGGGAGGGGGCACAGATACGCAGTATTTT.

The chain uses TRBV12-3 or TRBV12-4 and TRBJ2-3; the match to TRBD2 covers 11 bases. Trimming removed 6 bases from V and 7 bases from J; junction bases left unmatched: 12. The CDR3 runs 16 residues. CDR3 loop: CASRLGTSGSPYTQYF. The CDR3 DNA sequence: TGTGCCAGCAGACTGGGTACTAGCGGGAGTCCATATACGCAGTATTTT.

This chain joins TRBV28 and TRBJ2-1, with D tentatively TRBD2 (6 bases). Germline V CDR1 and CDR2: MDHEN, SYDVKM. V lost 4 bases to trimming and J lost 3 bases, with 13 bases between them. This CDR3 contains 15 residues. The CDR3: CASSSWGLDYNEQFF. CDR3 nucleotide sequence: TGTGCCAGCAGTTCTTGGGGACTGGACTACAATGAGCAGTTCTTC.

The count of this clonotype is one. The junction shows a germline mismatch at one end, possibly a read error. This chain uses TRBV5-1 with TRBJ2-5; 7 positions agree with TRBD2. The CDR3 runs 17 residues. CDR1 and CDR2 from the germline V gene are SGHRS and YFSETQ. The CDR3 region has the DNA TGCGCCAGCAGCCCCGGGTCCAGCGGGATTTTTAAAGATACCCAGTACTTC. This encodes CASSPGSSGIFKDTQYF.

The J gene is TRBJ1-2, the V gene TRBV3-1, with D unresolved. Trimming pared 1 base from V and 8 bases from J, leaving 14 bases between. Germline CDR1 LGHDT, CDR2 YNNKEL (reference sequence). The CDR3 sequence is 14 residues long. This CDR3 reads CASSQGRGSGGYTF. The DNA for the CDR3 is TGTGCCAGCAGCCAAGGCCGGGGTTCGGGAGGCTACACCTTC. Looking up the rest from reference TRBV3-1 and TRBJ1-2 gives the full variable domain: DTAVSQTPKYLVTQMGNDKSIKCEQNLGHDTMYWYKQDSKKFLKIMFSYNNKELIINETVPNRFSPKSPDKAHLNLHINSLELGDSAVYFCASSQGRGSGGYTFGSGTRLTVV.

This clonotype has ten or more counts. The genes are TRBV2 and TRBJ1-2; no clear D. The ends were cut back, 6 bases at V and 4 bases at J, with 12 bases in the middle. Germline CDR1 reads SNHLY; CDR2 reads FYNNEI. The CDR3 is 13 amino acids. CDR3 DNA: TGTGCCAGCAGATTCCAGGTTTTCTATGGCTACACCTTC. Its translation is CASRFQVFYGYTF. Drawing the rest from reference TRBV2 and TRBJ1-2, the complete variable domain is EPEVTQTPSHQVTQMGQEVILRCVPISNHLYFYWYRQILGQKVEFLVSFYNNEISEKSEIFDDQFSVERPDGSNFTLKIRSTKLEDSAMYFCASRFQVFYGYTFGSGTRLTVV.

J is TRBJ2-3 and V is TRBV6-5, with 12 bases aligning to TRBD2. Germline V lookup: CDR1 MNHEY, CDR2 SVGAGI. The CDR3 loop spans 17 amino acids. Unmatched junction bases numbered 4, after V lost 2 bases and J lost 1 base. DNA of the CDR3: TGTGCCAGCAGTTACGAGTGGACTAGCGGGGGCACAGATACGCAGTATTTT. Encoded protein: CASSYEWTSGGTDTQYF.

This clonotype was seen many times. V is TRBV28 and J is TRBJ1-3, with D possibly matching TRBD1 (5 bases). V was pared by 6 bases and J by 0 bases, with 21 bases between. CDR1 and CDR2 (germline): MDHEN, SYDVKM. The CDR3 has 18 amino acids. CDR3 DNA sequence: TGTGCCAGCAGCCATACTGACAGCCCCCTCAGCTCTGGAAACACCATATATTTT. Protein product: CASSHTDSPLSSGNTIYF.

This clonotype occurred many times. The chain links TRBV20-1 to TRBJ1-4; possibly TRBD1 for D (5 bases). The length of the CDR3 is 15 residues. Per germline, CDR1 DFQATT and CDR2 SNEGSKA (reference sequence). V shed 3 bases and J shed 5 bases, with 16 bases lying between them. The DNA of the CDR3 is TGCAGTGCTAGCGCCGACTCCGGGACCAATGAAAAACTGTTTTTT. Its translation is CSASADSGTNEKLFF.

Here the CDR3 reads CASSQREAYNEQFF. CDR3 DNA: TGTGCCAGCAGCCAGCGGGAAGCCTACAATGAGCAGTTCTTC. The chain uses TRBV6-2 or TRBV6-3 and TRBJ2-1; TRBD2 aligns across 7 bases. The CDR3 is 14 amino acids. CDR1 and CDR2 (germline): MNHEY, SVGEGT. The J segment lost 2 bases and the V segment lost 6 bases, leaving 4 bases of the junction unmatched.

The table lists this clonotype with many counts. The V and J genes are TRBV10-3 and TRBJ1-2; the match to TRBD1 covers 12 bases. The V and J ends lost 2 bases and 8 bases, in that order; junction bases with no gene match: 6. This CDR3 comprises 15 residues. From germline, CDR1 is ENHRY and CDR2 SYGVKD. CDR3 loop: CAISEDGDRGRGYTF. CDR3 DNA sequence: TGTGCCATCAGTGAGGATGGGGACAGGGGGCGAGGCTACACCTTC.

Remarks on this clonotype: A far bigger clonotype differs at one base, so this is likely a read error. This chain connects TRBV7-8 to TRBJ2-3; D remains unclear. Germline values: CDR1 SGHVS, CDR2 FQNEAQ. The V and J ends lost 7 bases and 8 bases respectively, with 10 bases between them. The CDR3 extends over 11 amino acids. CDR3 nucleotides: TGTGCCAGCAACCCGAATGGTACGCAGTATTTT. Amino acid sequence: CASNPNGTQYF.

The rearrangement links TRBV5-1 to TRBJ2-2, with D perhaps matching TRBD1 or TRBD2 (5 bases each). The CDR3 is 16 amino acids. CDR1 SGHRS and CDR2 YFSETQ come from the germline V gene. Trimming shortened V by 0 bases and J by 9 bases, and 18 bases separated the two germline ends. Here the CDR3 reads CASSLGGASVAWELFF. The CDR3 DNA reads TGCGCCAGCAGCTTGGGAGGGGCGTCGGTCGCCTGGGAGCTGTTTTTT.

This clonotype ranks as medium-sized. The chain joins TRBV12-3 or TRBV12-4 to TRBJ2-1; 9 nucleotides line up with TRBD2. The CDR3 consists of 17 residues. J lost 1 base, V lost 6 bases, and 10 bases had no gene match. Here the CDR3 reads CASSPRASGISYNEQFF. The CDR3, as DNA: TGTGCCAGCAGCCCCCGAGCTAGCGGGATATCCTACAATGAGCAGTTCTTC.

The CDR3 reads CASSASRSRAGELFF. In DNA, the CDR3 is TGTGCCAGCAGTGCGAGCAGGAGTCGGGCCGGGGAGCTGTTTTTT. The V and J genes are TRBV6-1 and TRBJ2-2; unclear D gene. The CDR3 runs 15 residues. Trimming removed 4 bases at V and 6 bases at J, with 15 bases between. Germline lookup yields CDR1 MNHNS and CDR2 SASEGT.

Notes on this clonotype: With only one base between it and a far larger clone, this is likely a read error. The V and J genes are TRBV6-8 and TRBJ2-7; TRBD2 matches at 8 bases. CDR3 length: 17 amino acids. Trimming cost V 0 bases and J 0 bases; bases outside gene matches: 7. Looked up from germline, CDR1 is MNHGY and CDR2 is SAAAGT. The CDR3 is CASSYSNSGVFSYEQYF. The DNA of the CDR3 is TGTGCCAGCAGTTACTCGAATAGCGGGGTCTTCTCCTACGAGCAGTACTTC.